This TCR beta chain is from a study of Graves' ophthalmopathy and Graves' hyperthyroidism. Investigators amplified TCR beta CDR3 regions from RNA transcripts. Following a first-round RT-PCR that used HTBI primers, a second-round multiplex PCR was carried out. Each CDR3 protein is one row after TCRdb ran MiXCR on the multiplex PCR reads. The sample records 900,000 to 1,200,000 distinct CDR3 sequences, 36% being singletons. This clonotype was counted at least ten times. Its antigen is unknown. Findings and caveats of the study: Built on 13 signatures, a model told ophthalmopathy apart from stable hyperthyroidism with almost 90% sensitivity and less than 82% specificity. Blood contained most expanded thyroid clonotypes exceeding 0.001 frequency.

Trimming shortened V by 4 bases and J by 7 bases, and 7 bases separated the two germline ends. The CDR3 length is 10 residues. Germline CDR1 is DFQATT and CDR2 is SNEGSKA (reference sequence). The rearrangement uses TRBV20-1 and TRBJ1-2; D is unresolved. The TCR sequence derives from an adult man with Graves' hyperthyroidism. Sequencing was carried out using peripheral blood or thyroid tissue (not recorded which). Here the CDR3 reads CSAKAPGYTF. CDR3 DNA: TGCAGTGCTAAAGCGCCTGGCTACACCTTC.